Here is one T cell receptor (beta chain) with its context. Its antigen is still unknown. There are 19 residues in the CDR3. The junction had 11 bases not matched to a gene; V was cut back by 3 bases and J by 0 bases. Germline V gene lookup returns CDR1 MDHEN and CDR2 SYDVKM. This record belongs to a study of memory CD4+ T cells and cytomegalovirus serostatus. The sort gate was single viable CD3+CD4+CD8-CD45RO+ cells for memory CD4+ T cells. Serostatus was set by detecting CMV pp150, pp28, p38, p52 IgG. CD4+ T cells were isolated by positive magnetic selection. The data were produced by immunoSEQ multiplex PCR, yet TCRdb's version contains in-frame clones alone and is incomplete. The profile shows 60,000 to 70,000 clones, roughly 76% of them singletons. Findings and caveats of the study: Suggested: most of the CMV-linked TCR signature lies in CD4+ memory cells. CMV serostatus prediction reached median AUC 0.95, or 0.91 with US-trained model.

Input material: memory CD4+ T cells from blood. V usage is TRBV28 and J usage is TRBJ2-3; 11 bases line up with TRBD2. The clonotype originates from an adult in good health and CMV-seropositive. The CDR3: CASSFVLAGDRISTDTQYF. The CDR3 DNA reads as TGTGCCAGCAGTTTCGTACTAGCGGGGGACCGAATTAGCACAGATACGCAGTATTTT.